What follows is one T cell receptor beta chain and its context. Per the original methods: Counts of nucleated cells, estimated from reference gene primer amplification, were obtained. Assay used: immunoSEQ multiplex PCR; TCRdb lists only in-frame clones, some missing. That table gives V, J and clone size, and the DNA gave D and trimming. Here the sample spans 150,000 to 200,000 clones, about 87% being singletons. The data are from a study of blood T cell repertoires in COVID-19. Background on the study: Samples came from the United States, Italy and Spain, spanning acute and convalescent COVID-19. The analysed material was cDNA or gDNA that came from T cells, B-cell-depleted T cells, or PBMCs.

During active infection, Seattle patients enrolled and were then monitored through disease. Germline V lookup: CDR1 KGHSH, CDR2 LQKENI. This CDR3 is built from 14 residues. V lost 4 bases, J lost 7 bases, and 3 bases stayed unmatched. The sequencing input was peripheral blood. The receptor's source is a woman aged 70-85 years with COVID-19, enrolled during active disease. This chain uses TRBV18 with TRBJ1-5; 11 nucleotides agree with TRBD1. This CDR3 is CASSQGTGGQPQHF. CDR3 coding DNA: TGTGCCAGCTCACAAGGGACAGGGGGACAGCCCCAGCATTTT.